A single TCR beta chain is shown here with its context. V gave up 5 bases and J gave up 8 bases; unmatched junction bases: 4. Germline V gene lookup returns CDR1 MNHNS and CDR2 SASEGT. The CDR3 contains 13 residues. Researchers placed 200,000 CFSE-labeled responder cells in culture with 200,000 irradiated, violet-dye-labeled stimulator cells. Both CD3+CD4+ and CD3+CD8+ responders that were proliferating and CFSE-low underwent sorting after the reaction. The record originates from a study of graft-versus-host responses after intestinal transplantation. Study-wide context: Multivisceral, liver-intestinal, or isolated intestinal transplants were performed in recipients.

Findings of the study overall: Within the allografts of patients who had graft-donor T cell macrochimerism, graft-versus-host to host-versus-graft clonal ratios were high.

This table comes from immunoSEQ multiplex PCR, and its TCRdb copy is limited to in-frame clones, with some not included. The table lists 20,000 to 25,000 clones, 50% to 70% of them singletons. The J gene is TRBJ1-4, the V gene TRBV6-1; the match to TRBD1 covers 8 bases. The source was alloreactive CD4+ T cells from a mixed lymphocyte reaction culture, collected before intestinal transplant. The subset is: CFSE-low proliferating T cells sorted from approximately 6-day pre-transplant mixed lymphocyte reaction (GvH or HvG direction). This TCR derives from a human patient who received an intestinal transplant. The CDR3 nucleotides are TGTGCCAGCAGTCCCAGGGGGCGGGAAAAACTGTTTTTT. This encodes CASSPRGREKLFF.